What follows are 5 T cell receptor beta chains derived from one specimen sequenced in a study of read filtering for tumor transcriptome and immune sequencing (dated by TCRdb to 2020 to 2022). Sequencing relied on an Illumina HiSeq 4000. The Immunoverse kit was used to build TCR libraries from around 420 ng RNA, with molecular barcoded adaptors covering alpha/delta and beta/gamma chains. The raw public data were reprocessed by TCRdb itself: fastp quality trimming at Q25, MiXCR clonotype calling, in-frame beta chains only. Rows merge per CDR3 protein into single entries with the most common DNA and genes. The sample table holds tens of thousands of distinct CDR3 sequences, of which about an eighth were seen once. The top ten constitute roughly 15% of the sample. The sequencing sample was made of a population of CD138-negative cells sorted from bone marrow. The sample's cell subset or site label is to be understood as: bone marrow mononuclear cells depleted of CD138+ plasma/myeloma cells by negative magnetic selection. All receptors derive from a donor aged 40 or older with multiple myeloma.

Many counts were recorded for this clonotype. The chain links TRBV29-1 to TRBJ1-3, with D hard to call. V lost 4 bases and J lost 1, with 5 bases in between. CDR1 and CDR2 (germline): SQVTM, ANQGSEA. This CDR3 has 12 residues. CDR3 residues: CSVVSSGNTIYF. CDR3 bases: TGCAGCGTTGTTAGTTCTGGAAACACCATATATTTT.

This clonotype was seen repeatedly, ten times or more. The chain carries TRBV3-1 and TRBJ2-7; D gene ambiguous. CDR3 size: 14 residues. Trimming left V 3 bases short and J 7 bases short, with 16 bases between. CDR1 and CDR2 from the germline V gene are LGHDT and YNNKEL (reference sequence). DNA for the CDR3: TGTGCCAGCAGCCACCGAGCCAGGCTCCGGGAGCAGTACTTC. Encoded protein: CASSHRARLREQYF.

This clonotype appeared many times. The gene calls are TRBV5-1 and TRBJ2-1, with D unclear. V was pared by 0 bases and J by 2 bases, with 6 bases between. From germline, CDR1 is SGHRS and CDR2 YFSETQ. This CDR3 contains 14 residues. CDR3: CASSLAQTYNEQFF. The DNA of the CDR3 is TGCGCCAGCAGCTTGGCACAGACCTACAATGAGCAGTTCTTC.

Of note for this clonotype: A read error may be the cause here, since a much bigger clone is one base away. The rearrangement uses TRBV5-1 and TRBJ1-4, with TRBD2 matching 7 bases. TRBJ2-3 explains the end of the DNA better; the J call may be wrong. The CDR3 is made up of 15 amino acids. CDR1 is SGHRS and CDR2 is YFSETQ in the germline V gene. CDR3 sequence reads: CASSFVRAGADTQYF. The CDR3 DNA is TGCGCCAGCAGCTTTGTCCGGGCGGGGGCAGATACGCAGTATTTT.

This clonotype came up many times. V and J are TRBV7-3 and TRBJ2-3, with 7 bases lining up with TRBD1. The CDR3 is 13 amino acids. Germline V gene sequence: CDR1 SGHTA, CDR2 FQGTGA. The V and J ends lost 2 bases and 4 bases, in that order; junction bases with no gene match: 0. The CDR3 region has the DNA TGTGCCAGCAGCTTACAGGGGGCAGATACGCAGTATTTT. Translating it yields CASSLQGADTQYF.